This entry lists 27 T cell receptor beta chains sequenced from one sample in a study of CD8 T cells in ankylosing spondylitis. From the 5' RACE reads, TCRdb called clonotypes with MiXCR, one entry per CDR3 protein. There are fewer than 350,000 distinct CDR3 sequences in the sample; around 10% occur only once, and 9.1% lies in the top ten. Material: blood, either unsorted or a sorted T cell fraction (not recorded which). The receptors originated from a female donor with ankylosing spondylitis or in good health (not recorded which).

This clonotype was picked up many times. V is TRBV20-1 and J is TRBJ2-5; D is unresolved. The V gene lost 5 bases and the J gene lost 0 bases, with 22 bases spanning the gap. The CDR3 sequence is 17 residues long. The germline V gene encodes CDR1 DFQATT and CDR2 SNEGSKA (reference sequence). The CDR3 DNA sequence: TGCAGTGCTCCAACCCCGGCGGCTGTTAGGTACCAAGAGACCCAGTACTTC. Translating gives CSAPTPAAVRYQETQYF.

This clonotype showed up many times. The genes are TRBV5-5 and TRBJ2-3; 9 bases are a match to TRBD2. Germline V gives CDR1 SGHKS, CDR2 YYEKEE (reference sequence). This CDR3 comprises 16 residues. Trimming cost V 0 bases and J 4 bases; bases outside gene matches: 6. The CDR3 spells CASSLDPSGNADTQYF. Here the CDR3 DNA reads TGTGCCAGCAGCTTGGATCCTAGCGGGAATGCAGATACGCAGTATTTT. Filled out from reference TRBV5-5 and TRBJ2-3, the complete variable domain reads DAGVTQSPTHLIKTRGQQVTLRCSPISGHKSVSWYQQVLGQGPQFIFQYYEKEERGRGNFPDRFSARQFPNYSSELNVNALLLGDSALYLCASSLDPSGNADTQYFGPGTRLTVL.

In its sample, this clonotype was seen many times. The V and J genes are TRBV28 and TRBJ1-5; no firm D call. The CDR3 extends over 14 amino acids. V was cut by 5 bases and J by 3 bases, with 11 bases left in between. CDR1 is MDHEN, CDR2 SYDVKM, per germline. CDR3 loop: CASSLRRLNQPQHF. As DNA, the CDR3 is TGTGCCAGCAGTCTCCGACGGCTCAATCAGCCCCAGCATTTT.

This clonotype was observed at least ten times. This chain links TRBV12-3 or TRBV12-4 with TRBJ2-3, with D maybe TRBD2 (7 bases). This CDR3 region has 14 residues. The V end lost 5 bases, the J end lost 4 bases, and 13 bases lay between the germline ends. The CDR3 protein is CASSPTGGPDTQYF. CDR3 sequence (DNA): TGTGCCAGCAGTCCAACCGGGGGGCCAGATACGCAGTATTTT.

Only a few counts were recorded for this clonotype. One end of the junction is discordant with germline, which a read error may explain. This rearrangement joins TRBV3-1 to TRBJ2-1, with D possibly TRBD2 on 6 matching bases. The CDR3 has 11 residues. Germline CDR1 reads LGHDT; CDR2 reads YNNKEL (reference sequence). CDR3 sequence reads: CASSHPPGAPF. The CDR3 bases are TGTGCCAGCAGCCACCCTCCGGGAGCCCCCTTC.

This chain links TRBV9 with TRBJ2-1, with 7 bases aligning to TRBD1. The CDR3 loop spans 16 amino acids. V shed 5 bases, J shed 4 bases, and the junction held 12 bases outside the gene matches. CDR1 and CDR2 from the germline V gene are SGDLS and YYNGEE. The CDR3 coding sequence is TGTGCCAGCAGTTACTCCGGGACAGTTTATTACAATGAGCAGTTCTTC. Its translation: CASSYSGTVYYNEQFF.

The table lists this clonotype with many counts. This rearrangement joins TRBV20-1 to TRBJ1-5; D is possibly TRBD1 (5 bases). In germline, CDR1 is DFQATT, CDR2 SNEGSKA (reference sequence). V was cut by 0 bases and J by 2 bases, with 8 bases left in between. The CDR3 runs 14 residues. CDR3 in DNA: TGCAGTGCTAGAGATGGGGCGGGCAATCAGCCCCAGCATTTT. Its translation: CSARDGAGNQPQHF.

In its sample, this clonotype was seen many times. This chain uses TRBV5-1 with TRBJ2-2; 8 bases are shared with TRBD2. The junction had 5 bases not matched to a gene; V was cut back by 2 bases and J by 8 bases. The CDR3 has 14 residues. Germline V gene lookup returns CDR1 SGHRS and CDR2 YFSETQ. Written as DNA, the CDR3 is TGCGCCAGCAGCTTTCAGCGGGGGACGGGGGAGCTGTTTTTT. Protein: CASSFQRGTGELFF.

This clonotype has a count of ten or more. The rearrangement uses TRBV7-9 and TRBJ1-6; D is unclear. CDR1 and CDR2 (germline): SEHNR, FQNEAQ (reference sequence). The CDR3 is made up of 15 amino acids. Trimming stripped 1 base from V and 5 bases from J, with 9 bases between. CDR3: CASSLGTPDNSPLHF. The DNA for the CDR3 is TGTGCCAGCAGCTTAGGAACCCCTGATAATTCACCCCTCCACTTT. The full variable domain, in which reference TRBV7-9 and TRBJ1-6 provide the parts outside the CDR3, is DTGVSQNPRHKITKRGQNVTFRCDPISEHNRLYWYRQTLGQGPEFLTYFQNEAQLEKSRLLSDRFSAERPKGSFSTLEIQRTEQGDSAMYLCASSLGTPDNSPLHFGNGTRLTVT.

This clonotype was seen at least ten times. This chain connects TRBV18 to TRBJ1-5; possible D gene TRBD1, 6 bases. The CDR3 covers 14 residues. Germline V gene data show CDR1 as KGHSH and CDR2 as LQKENI. V lost 3 bases and J 3 bases, leaving 9 bases between the germline ends. CDR3 coding DNA: TGTGCCAGCTCACCGACAGGATTCAATCAGCCCCAGCATTTT. Protein: CASSPTGFNQPQHF.

This chain connects TRBV15 to TRBJ1-2; a possible D gene is TRBD1 (6 bases). CDR1 is LNHNV, CDR2 YYDKDF, per germline (reference sequence). Trimming shortened V by 0 bases and J by 3 bases, and 14 bases separated the two germline ends. The CDR3 consists of 16 residues. CDR3 nucleotides: TGTGCCACCAGCAGAGATCCAACAGGGATCGACTATGGCTACACCTTC. This gives the protein CATSRDPTGIDYGYTF.

This clonotype was observed at least ten times. The CDR3 loop is CSARDPRRRSVSYEQYF. CDR3 sequence (DNA): TGCAGTGCTAGAGATCCCAGACGCCGAAGCGTTTCCTACGAGCAGTACTTC. V usage is TRBV20-1 and J usage is TRBJ2-7; no clear D gene. CDR3 size: 17 residues. V lost 0 bases to trimming and J lost 1 base, with 19 bases between them. From germline, CDR1 is DFQATT and CDR2 SNEGSKA (reference sequence).

In this sample, this clonotype turned up many times. The genes are TRBV20-1 and TRBJ2-4; D is uncertain. Between the trimmed V and J ends, which lost 2 bases and 0 bases, there was a span of 5 bases. Germline CDR1 is DFQATT and CDR2 is SNEGSKA (reference sequence). The CDR3 has 13 amino acids. The CDR3 here is CSARTPAKNIQYF. The CDR3 DNA follows: TGCAGTGCTAGAACCCCAGCCAAAAACATTCAGTACTTC.

V gene TRBV20-1 combines with J gene TRBJ2-5, with 10 bases identical to TRBD1. The V gene's germline CDR1 is DFQATT and CDR2 SNEGSKA (reference sequence). The CDR3 sequence is 15 residues long. Unmatched junction bases numbered 10, after V lost 2 bases and J lost 7 bases. Here the CDR3 DNA reads TGCAGTGCTAGACTAGGACAGGGGGATTTGTGGACCCAGTACTTC. It yields the protein CSARLGQGDLWTQYF.

Ten or more counts support this clonotype. This chain uses TRBV12-3 or TRBV12-4 with TRBJ2-1, with no clear D. Trimming took off 4 bases at V and 6 bases at J, with 13 bases between the two ends. The CDR3 extends over 14 amino acids. The CDR3 reads CASSWVLRSNEQFF. DNA of the CDR3: TGTGCCAGCAGTTGGGTACTAAGAAGCAATGAGCAGTTCTTC.

This clonotype has ten or more counts. The J gene is TRBJ2-7, the V gene TRBV20-1; D gene ambiguous. V was cut by 6 bases and J by 3 bases, with 15 bases left in between. The CDR3 extends over 13 amino acids. The germline V gene has CDR1 DFQATT and CDR2 SNEGSKA (reference sequence). Here the CDR3 DNA reads TGCAGTGCACCGGCCCTTACTAACTACGAGCAGTACTTC. This sequence encodes CSAPALTNYEQYF.

The sample holds many counts of this clonotype. The rearrangement joins TRBV2 to TRBJ2-1, with 8 bases fitting TRBD2. CDR1 is SNHLY, CDR2 FYNNEI, per germline. The CDR3 is 10 amino acids. J lost 10 bases, V lost 10 bases, and 3 bases had no gene match. CDR3 amino acids: CAIVAGEQFF. The CDR3 bases are TGTGCCATTGTAGCGGGGGAGCAGTTCTTC.

This clonotype has a count of ten or more. This chain joins TRBV5-1 and TRBJ1-3, with D perhaps TRBD1 (5 bases). Looked up from germline, CDR1 is SGHRS and CDR2 is YFSETQ. Trimming pared 0 bases from V and 3 bases from J, leaving 13 bases between. CDR3 size: 16 residues. CDR3 DNA sequence: TGCGCCAGCAGCTTGGTTGGGGGTAAATATGGAAACACCATATATTTT. Protein: CASSLVGGKYGNTIYF.

The V call is TRBV7-6, the J call TRBJ1-1, with D uncertain. V was cut by 6 bases and J by 3 bases, with 11 bases left in between. The germline V gene has CDR1 SGHVS and CDR2 FNYEAQ. This CDR3 contains 13 residues. CDR3 DNA: TGTGCCAGCAGTACCGGGAGATACACTGAAGCTTTCTTT. Protein: CASSTGRYTEAFF.

This clonotype was seen ten or more times. V gene TRBV5-1 combines with J gene TRBJ2-3, with D tentatively TRBD1 (5 bases). Germline values: CDR1 SGHRS, CDR2 YFSETQ. The CDR3 covers 14 residues. Trimming took off 0 bases at V and 3 bases at J, with 8 bases between the two ends. CDR3 loop: CASSLERGTDTQYF. CDR3 sequence (DNA): TGCGCCAGCAGCTTGGAAAGGGGAACAGATACGCAGTATTTT.

In this sample, this clonotype turned up many times. The gene calls are TRBV5-1 and TRBJ1-3; unclear D gene. V lost 2 bases to trimming and J lost 0 bases, with 9 bases between them. Germline CDR1 is SGHRS and CDR2 is YFSETQ. This CDR3 is built from 15 residues. CDR3 residues: CASSFDWRSGNTIYF. CDR3 in DNA: TGCGCCAGCAGCTTCGACTGGCGCTCTGGAAACACCATATATTTT.

The chain combines TRBV5-6 with TRBJ1-3, with D uncertain. The V and J ends lost 2 bases and 10 bases respectively, with 4 bases between them. The germline V gene encodes CDR1 SGHDT and CDR2 YYEEEE. The CDR3 contains 10 residues. The CDR3 nucleotides are TGTGCCAGCAGCTTCGGTACCATATATTTT. It yields the protein CASSFGTIYF. The complete variable domain, with remaining parts taken from reference TRBV5-6 and TRBJ1-3, reads DAGVTQSPTHLIKTRGQQVTLRCSPKSGHDTVSWYQQALGQGPQFIFQYYEEEERQRGNFPDRFSGHQFPNYSSELNVNALLLGDSALYLCASSFGTIYFGEGSWLTVV.

In its sample, this clonotype was seen a few times. The rearrangement links TRBV10-3 to TRBJ2-7, with a weak D call TRBD1 (5 bases). The CDR3 runs 12 residues. The V gene lost 7 bases and the J gene lost 3 bases, with 10 bases spanning the gap. The germline CDR1 and CDR2 sequences are ENHRY and SYGVKD. Written as DNA, the CDR3 is TGTGCCATCACCCCGGACAACTACGAGCAGTACTTC. It translates to CAITPDNYEQYF.

CDR3 coding DNA: TGCAGTGCAAGCGGAGGGGGCTCCAAAAACATTCAGTACTTC. The encoded protein is CSASGGGSKNIQYF. This chain uses TRBV20-1 with TRBJ2-4, with a weak D call TRBD1 (7 bases). Trimming left V 6 bases short and J 2 bases short, with 14 bases between. CDR3 length: 14 amino acids. Germline lookup yields CDR1 DFQATT and CDR2 SNEGSKA (reference sequence).

This clonotype was counted many times. The rearrangement links TRBV5-1 to TRBJ2-3, with a possible D match to TRBD2 (5 bases). V was trimmed by 8 bases and J by 1 base, leaving 20 bases between them. Germline CDR1 and CDR2: SGHRS and YFSETQ. CDR3 size: 16 residues. The CDR3 region has the DNA TGCGCCAGTTCTACGGCCGGGAAAACCGGCACAGATACGCAGTATTTT. Translated, it gives CASSTAGKTGTDTQYF.

This clonotype came up many times. The chain combines TRBV5-1 with TRBJ2-4; D remains ambiguous. V was clipped by 5 bases and J by 0 bases, with 12 bases between them. Germline V gene data show CDR1 as SGHRS and CDR2 as YFSETQ. The CDR3 sequence is 15 residues long. CDR3 coding DNA: TGCGCCAGCAGTTATGTTGATGGAGCCAAAAACATTCAGTACTTC. It translates to CASSYVDGAKNIQYF.

V usage is TRBV3-1 and J usage is TRBJ1-6; possible D gene TRBD1, 5 bases. The CDR3 contains 15 residues. Trimming removed 4 bases from V and 6 bases from J, with 13 bases in between. Germline V gives CDR1 LGHDT, CDR2 YNNKEL (reference sequence). The CDR3 nucleotides read TGTGCCAGCAGCCGAAAGACTGGGGCTAATTCACCCCTCCACTTT. Amino acid sequence: CASSRKTGANSPLHF.